Listed below are T cell receptor beta chains from one sample, sequenced in a study of shared clonotypes between healthy human individuals. This table comes from immunoSEQ multiplex PCR, and its TCRdb copy is limited to in-frame clones, with some not included. Of roughly 1,800,000 clones in the sample, around 96% are singletons; the top ten hold around 1%. What was sequenced was naive CD8+ T cells sorted from blood. The receptor set was obtained from a man younger than 35 in good health. The CDR3 runs from the conserved cysteine through the conserved F or W. The D gene is left open where the match is weak. For some rows the clone size is stated as once, few or many, or as a class when expanded; others skip it.

CDR3nt: TGTGCCAGCAGTTACATCCCAAGAAGCACAGATACGCAGTATTTT
CDR3aa: CASSYIPRSTDTQYF
abundance: NA
d_gene: NA
v_gene: TRBV6-5
j_gene: TRBJ2-3

CDR3nt: TGTGCCAGCAGCTTACGAGCGGGAGTGGAGACCCAGTACTTC
CDR3aa: CASSLRAGVETQYF
abundance: NA
d_gene: TRBD2
v_gene: TRBV7-9
j_gene: TRBJ2-5

CDR3nt: TGCAGCGTTGCGGGTAGCGGGAGTTCTTCCCCCTACGAGCAGTACTTC
CDR3aa: CSVAGSGSSSPYEQYF
abundance: NA
d_gene: TRBD2
v_gene: TRBV29-1
j_gene: TRBJ2-7

CDR3nt: TGTGCCAGCAGTTTATCTAGCGGGAGGGCAGAAGATACGCAGTATTTT
CDR3aa: CASSLSSGRAEDTQYF
abundance: NA
d_gene: TRBD2
v_gene: TRBV27
j_gene: TRBJ2-3

CDR3nt: TGTGCCAGCAGCCCGGGGGCGAACACTGAAGCTTTCTTT
CDR3aa: CASSPGANTEAFF
abundance: NA
d_gene: NA
v_gene: TRBV9
j_gene: TRBJ1-1

CDR3nt: TGCGCCAGCAGCCAAGATACTAGCGGGAGTCATGAGCAGTTCTTC
CDR3aa: CASSQDTSGSHEQFF
abundance: NA
d_gene: TRBD2
v_gene: TRBV4-3
j_gene: TRBJ2-1

CDR3nt: TGTGCCAGCAGCTCTTCGTTCAGAGAGAATGAAAAACTGTTTTTT
CDR3aa: CASSSSFRENEKLFF
abundance: NA
d_gene: NA
v_gene: TRBV7-9
j_gene: TRBJ1-4

CDR3nt: TGTGCCAGCAGCCCGCAGATACAAAGCAAGTCCTCCTATAATTCACCCCTCCACTTT
CDR3aa: CASSPQIQSKSSYNSPLHF
abundance: NA
d_gene: NA
v_gene: TRBV7-6
j_gene: TRBJ1-6

CDR3nt: TGTGCCAGCAGCTTCACGAGTGAGATACCCGGGGAGCTGTTTTTT
CDR3aa: CASSFTSEIPGELFF
abundance: NA
d_gene: NA
v_gene: TRBV7-8
j_gene: TRBJ2-2

CDR3nt: TGTGCCAGCAGTTCGGGCTCCTCGGGTGGCTACGAGCAGTACTTC
CDR3aa: CASSSGSSGGYEQYF
abundance: NA
d_gene: NA
v_gene: TRBV6-5
j_gene: TRBJ2-7

CDR3nt: TGTGCCAGCAGTTTACAACTGGGAGGAGGCGAGCAGTACTTC
CDR3aa: CASSLQLGGGEQYF
abundance: NA
d_gene: NA
v_gene: TRBV27
j_gene: TRBJ2-7

CDR3nt: TGTGCCTGGAGTGTAGGTTTGATAAATGAAAAACTGTTTTTT
CDR3aa: CAWSVGLINEKLFF
abundance: NA
d_gene: NA
v_gene: TRBV30
j_gene: TRBJ1-4

CDR3nt: TGCGCCAGCAGCCAAGATTGGACTAGCGATTACAATGAGCAGTTCTTC
CDR3aa: CASSQDWTSDYNEQFF
abundance: NA
d_gene: TRBD2
v_gene: TRBV4-1
j_gene: TRBJ2-1

CDR3nt: TGCGCCAGCAGCTTGGGGGAGGGCCCTGAGCAGTTCTTC
CDR3aa: CASSLGEGPEQFF
abundance: NA
d_gene: TRBD2
v_gene: TRBV5-1
j_gene: TRBJ2-1

CDR3nt: TGTGCCAGCAGCTCAGGAGCGACAGGGGGCTACGGGACAACGGCGGGCTACACCTTC
CDR3aa: CASSSGATGGYGTTAGYTF
abundance: NA
d_gene: TRBD1
v_gene: TRBV7-9
j_gene: TRBJ1-2

CDR3nt: TGTGCCAGCAGTTACTCCGGCAGGGGCACTGAAGCTTTCTTT
CDR3aa: CASSYSGRGTEAFF
abundance: NA
d_gene: NA
v_gene: TRBV6-6
j_gene: TRBJ1-1

CDR3nt: TGTGCCAGCACCCTGACAGGATGGACCGGGGAGCTGTTTTTT
CDR3aa: CASTLTGWTGELFF
abundance: NA
d_gene: NA
v_gene: TRBV6-1
j_gene: TRBJ2-2

CDR3nt: TGTGCCAGCAGCTTAGAGGGACAGGGACAAGAGACCCAGTACTTC
CDR3aa: CASSLEGQGQETQYF
abundance: NA
d_gene: TRBD1
v_gene: TRBV7-6
j_gene: TRBJ2-5

CDR3nt: TGTGCCAGCAGTTACTCCACTAACACCGGGGAGCTGTTTTTT
CDR3aa: CASSYSTNTGELFF
abundance: NA
d_gene: NA
v_gene: TRBV6-5
j_gene: TRBJ2-2

CDR3nt: TGTGCCAGCAGCTCCATAGGAGCTGGTGAAGCTTTCTTT
CDR3aa: CASSSIGAGEAFF
abundance: NA
d_gene: NA
v_gene: TRBV7-9
j_gene: TRBJ1-1

CDR3nt: TGTGCCAGCAGCCGAAGCGGGAACACCGGGGAGCTGTTTTTT
CDR3aa: CASSRSGNTGELFF
abundance: NA
d_gene: NA
v_gene: TRBV9
j_gene: TRBJ2-2

CDR3nt: TGTGCCAGCAGTTACTTCGGACAAGCGGTGGGAGAGACCCAGTACTTC
CDR3aa: CASSYFGQAVGETQYF
abundance: NA
d_gene: NA
v_gene: TRBV6-5
j_gene: TRBJ2-5

CDR3nt: TGTGCCAGCAGTTATCGTGGACAGAGCACCGGGGAGCTGTTTTTT
CDR3aa: CASSYRGQSTGELFF
abundance: NA
d_gene: NA
v_gene: TRBV28
j_gene: TRBJ2-2

CDR3nt: TGTGCCAGTAGTATCCGGACAGGGGCCTACAATGAGCAGTTCTTC
CDR3aa: CASSIRTGAYNEQFF
abundance: NA
d_gene: TRBD1
v_gene: TRBV19
j_gene: TRBJ2-1

CDR3nt: TGTGCCAGCTCGGGGGGGGGACCAACGGAAAAACTGTTTTTT
CDR3aa: CASSGGGPTEKLFF
abundance: NA
d_gene: NA
v_gene: TRBV6-6
j_gene: TRBJ1-4

CDR3nt: TGTGCCAGCAGCTTCAGTGGGGCTTTGAACACTGAAGCTTTCTTT
CDR3aa: CASSFSGALNTEAFF
abundance: NA
d_gene: NA
v_gene: TRBV7-9
j_gene: TRBJ1-1

CDR3nt: TGTGCAAGTCGCTTAGCCAAAAACATTCAGTACTTC
CDR3aa: CASRLAKNIQYF
abundance: NA
d_gene: NA
v_gene: TRBV12-2
j_gene: TRBJ2-4

CDR3nt: TGCGCCAGCAGCCAAGACTCTAGCGGATTCTACGAGCAGTACTTC
CDR3aa: CASSQDSSGFYEQYF
abundance: NA
d_gene: TRBD2
v_gene: TRBV4-3
j_gene: TRBJ2-7

CDR3nt: TGTGCCAGCAGTAGAGCGGGAGGGCCCGGCGGGGAGCTGTTTTTT
CDR3aa: CASSRAGGPGGELFF
abundance: NA
d_gene: TRBD2
v_gene: TRBV2
j_gene: TRBJ2-2

CDR3nt: TGTGCCAGCAGTTACTCGGCCGCCGGGAATGAGCAGTTCTTC
CDR3aa: CASSYSAAGNEQFF
abundance: NA
d_gene: NA
v_gene: TRBV6-5
j_gene: TRBJ2-1

CDR3nt: TGTGCCAGCAGCTTGAATCACAGGGGGTTGACTGAAGCTTTCTTT
CDR3aa: CASSLNHRGLTEAFF
abundance: NA
d_gene: TRBD1
v_gene: TRBV5-8
j_gene: TRBJ1-1

CDR3nt: TGTGCCAGCAGCTTAGATTACCTATACAATGAGCAGTTCTTC
CDR3aa: CASSLDYLYNEQFF
abundance: NA
d_gene: NA
v_gene: TRBV7-9
j_gene: TRBJ2-1

CDR3nt: TGTGCCAGCAGCCCGGGGCCCCACTATAACAATGAGCAGTTCTTC
CDR3aa: CASSPGPHYNNEQFF
abundance: NA
d_gene: NA
v_gene: TRBV13
j_gene: TRBJ2-1

CDR3nt: TGTGCCAGCTTAATATCTTCAGGGGTCACCGGGGAGCTGTTTTTT
CDR3aa: CASLISSGVTGELFF
abundance: NA
d_gene: NA
v_gene: TRBV28
j_gene: TRBJ2-2

CDR3nt: TGTGCCAGCAGCTTAGTAGGGGGGGCGGCCGGGGAGCTGTTTTTT
CDR3aa: CASSLVGGAAGELFF
abundance: NA
d_gene: NA
v_gene: TRBV11-2
j_gene: TRBJ2-2

CDR3nt: TGCAGCGCCCTGGTGGGGGTTGCCTACGAGCAGTACTTC
CDR3aa: CSALVGVAYEQYF
abundance: NA
d_gene: NA
v_gene: TRBV29-1
j_gene: TRBJ2-7

CDR3nt: TGCAGCGCTGGGAGCGGGGTATCCTACAATGAGCAGTTCTTC
CDR3aa: CSAGSGVSYNEQFF
abundance: NA
d_gene: TRBD2
v_gene: TRBV29-1
j_gene: TRBJ2-1

CDR3nt: TGTGCCAGCAGCGTAGGGGGGGATTTCCAAGAGACCCAGTACTTC
CDR3aa: CASSVGGDFQETQYF
abundance: NA
d_gene: NA
v_gene: TRBV9
j_gene: TRBJ2-5

CDR3nt: TGTGCCAGCAGTTACTCGCAGCTATCAGGCGGGGAGCTGTTTTTT
CDR3aa: CASSYSQLSGGELFF
abundance: NA
d_gene: NA
v_gene: TRBV6-5
j_gene: TRBJ2-2

CDR3nt: TGTGCCAGCAGTTTAAACTTTCCTGGAACTGAAGCTTTCTTT
CDR3aa: CASSLNFPGTEAFF
abundance: NA
d_gene: NA
v_gene: TRBV27
j_gene: TRBJ1-1

CDR3nt: TGCAGCGTTACCGGGACAGGGGGTGTCGATGAGCAGTTCTTC
CDR3aa: CSVTGTGGVDEQFF
abundance: NA
d_gene: TRBD1
v_gene: TRBV29-1
j_gene: TRBJ2-1

CDR3nt: TGTGCCAGCAGTTTGGTGGCAGAAAATTGGGAAGCTTTCTTT
CDR3aa: CASSLVAENWEAFF
abundance: NA
d_gene: NA
v_gene: TRBV28
j_gene: TRBJ1-1

CDR3nt: TGTGCCAGCAGCTTAGGTTTCGGGACAGGGAACGAAAAACTGTTTTTT
CDR3aa: CASSLGFGTGNEKLFF
abundance: NA
d_gene: TRBD1
v_gene: TRBV7-8
j_gene: TRBJ1-4

CDR3nt: TGTGCCAGCAGCGTAGACCCGGGACAGGGCATTGGAGCCAAAAACATTCAGTACTTC
CDR3aa: CASSVDPGQGIGAKNIQYF
abundance: NA
d_gene: TRBD1
v_gene: TRBV9
j_gene: TRBJ2-4

CDR3nt: TGTGCCAGCAGGGGGTTGGGCACCGGGGAGCTGTTTTTT
CDR3aa: CASRGLGTGELFF
abundance: NA
d_gene: NA
v_gene: TRBV27
j_gene: TRBJ2-2

CDR3nt: TGTGCCAGCAGTTTTTCCGGGGGACCCCTTGAAGCTTTCTTT
CDR3aa: CASSFSGGPLEAFF
abundance: once
d_gene: NA
v_gene: TRBV28
j_gene: TRBJ1-1

CDR3nt: TGTGCCAGCAGTTACGCGTCAGGCTACGAGCAGTACTTC
CDR3aa: CASSYASGYEQYF
abundance: once
d_gene: NA
v_gene: TRBV6-5
j_gene: TRBJ2-7

CDR3nt: TGTGCCAGCAGCGACCCCGGGAACCAAGAGACCCAGTACTTC
CDR3aa: CASSDPGNQETQYF
abundance: NA
d_gene: NA
v_gene: TRBV9
j_gene: TRBJ2-5

CDR3nt: TGTGCCAGCAGTGATGGCATCGTTTTTACAGATACGCAGTATTTT
CDR3aa: CASSDGIVFTDTQYF
abundance: NA
d_gene: NA
v_gene: TRBV2
j_gene: TRBJ2-3

CDR3nt: TGTGCCAGCAGCTACTTCGACAGGGGTCCTTACGAGCAGTACTTC
CDR3aa: CASSYFDRGPYEQYF
abundance: NA
d_gene: TRBD1
v_gene: TRBV7-9
j_gene: TRBJ2-7

CDR3nt: TGTGCCAGCAGTTACTCTACGAGGGGAGACACTGAAGCTTTCTTT
CDR3aa: CASSYSTRGDTEAFF
abundance: NA
d_gene: NA
v_gene: TRBV6-5
j_gene: TRBJ1-1

CDR3nt: TGTGCCAGCAGGGAGACAGGGGGCTTGCGCGAGCAGTACTTC
CDR3aa: CASRETGGLREQYF
abundance: NA
d_gene: TRBD1
v_gene: TRBV6-5
j_gene: TRBJ2-7

CDR3nt: TGTGCCAGCAGCCCAGGGGGAGAGACCCAGTACTTC
CDR3aa: CASSPGGETQYF
abundance: NA
d_gene: TRBD1
v_gene: TRBV9
j_gene: TRBJ2-5

CDR3nt: TGTGCCAGCGGTTGGCAGGGAAGTTACGAGCAGTACTTC
CDR3aa: CASGWQGSYEQYF
abundance: NA
d_gene: NA
v_gene: TRBV27
j_gene: TRBJ2-7

CDR3nt: TGTGCCAGCAGCGTCGGGGACTACGGCACAGATACGCAGTATTTT
CDR3aa: CASSVGDYGTDTQYF
abundance: NA
d_gene: TRBD2
v_gene: TRBV9
j_gene: TRBJ2-3

CDR3nt: TGTGCCAGCAGTGATCCGGGACAGGGGTGGGATACGCAGTATTTT
CDR3aa: CASSDPGQGWDTQYF
abundance: NA
d_gene: TRBD1
v_gene: TRBV6-1
j_gene: TRBJ2-3

CDR3nt: TGCGCCAGCAGCCAGACCGGCCTTAGCAATCAGCCCCAGCATTTT
CDR3aa: CASSQTGLSNQPQHF
abundance: NA
d_gene: NA
v_gene: TRBV4-1
j_gene: TRBJ1-5

CDR3nt: TGTGCCTGGAAACCGGGACAGGGGATTCACGAGCAGTACTTC
CDR3aa: CAWKPGQGIHEQYF
abundance: NA
d_gene: TRBD1
v_gene: TRBV30
j_gene: TRBJ2-7

CDR3nt: TGCGCCAGCAGTGAGGCTAGTAACCACGAGCAGTACTTC
CDR3aa: CASSEASNHEQYF
abundance: NA
d_gene: NA
v_gene: TRBV10-2
j_gene: TRBJ2-7

CDR3nt: TGTGCCAGCAGCTTATACCGCCTCAGCTCTGGGGCCAACGTCCTGACTTTC
CDR3aa: CASSLYRLSSGANVLTF
abundance: NA
d_gene: NA
v_gene: TRBV7-2
j_gene: TRBJ2-6